This T cell receptor (beta chain) was identified in a study of cytomegalovirus exposure and HLA in healthy donors. Study in general: Falling in the Caucasian-associated ancestry cluster were roughly 86% of some 400 genotyped donors. Whole-study results and caveats: Equally common other TCR beta chains were less clonally expanded than HLA-associated ones, a later analysis found. Common viral pathogens (according to a later analysis) appeared linked to several of the most significant clusters.

V was clipped by 4 bases and J by 4 bases; unmatched bases: 4. The CDR3 consists of 14 residues. Germline CDR1 is SGHRS and CDR2 is YFSETQ. 60 Vbeta and 13 Jbeta primers were used in PCR. Assay: immunoSEQ multiplex PCR; the TCRdb copy retains only in-frame clones and omits some. The data hold some 170,000 clones, with 82% observed a single time. Points on this clone: Its antigen remains unidentified.

This TCR came from a girl aged 10 to 17 in good health and CMV-seropositive. Sequencing used PBMCs. The chain employs TRBV5-1 and TRBJ2-3, with 9 bases that match TRBD1. In nucleotides, the CDR3 is TGCGCCAGCAGCGGGGGGACAGGGCCAGATACGCAGTATTTT. Its protein product is CASSGGTGPDTQYF.